The 25 T cell receptor beta chains reported below all come from one sample, sequenced in a study of Ad26.COV2.S vaccination and SARS-CoV-2 variants. Indicated treatment: over 15 received Ad26.COV2.S at low or high dose, single or two shots; a few received placebo; per-sample allocation not given. Collection of the samples took place on day 63 after the first injection of vaccine or placebo. Here immunoSEQ multiplex PCR was the method, and the copy in TCRdb shows in-frame clones only, minus some. Of roughly 350,000 clones listed, around 86% were seen once; the top ten hold roughly 3.2%. The material was peripheral blood, obtained in a trial of Ad26.COV2.S vaccine versus placebo. All receptors come from a person between 18 and 65 years old who received the Ad26.COV2.S COVID-19 vaccine or a placebo.

V is TRBV3-1 (or the pseudogene TRBV3-2) and J is TRBJ1-3; the match to TRBD1 covers 11 bases. Per the germline V gene, CDR1 is LGHDT and CDR2 is YNNKEL (reference sequence). V lost 4 bases and J lost 0; bases outside the gene matches: 11. This CDR3 region has 19 residues. CDR3 protein: CASSRTGTGGLNSGNTIYF. The CDR3 nucleotides are TGTGCCAGCAGCCGTACCGGGACAGGGGGTCTAAACTCTGGAAACACCATATATTTT.

The chain links TRBV6-2 or TRBV6-3 to TRBJ2-3; 13 bases match TRBD2. Germline V gene data show CDR1 as MNHEY and CDR2 as SVGEGT. V dropped 1 base and J dropped 2; count of bases not matched to a gene: 3. The CDR3 sequence is 17 residues long. This CDR3 is CASSYLGLAGTTDTQYF. In nucleotides, the CDR3 is TGTGCCAGCAGTTACTTGGGACTAGCGGGGACCACAGATACGCAGTATTTT.

The genes are TRBV30 and TRBJ1-4, with D perhaps TRBD1 (5 bases). The CDR3 is 13 residues long. From germline, CDR1 is GTSNPN and CDR2 SVGIG (reference sequence). Trimming took off 1 base at V and 13 bases at J, with 16 bases between the two ends. The DNA for the CDR3 is TGTGCCTGGAGTGAGGGGCGTGGGTTTGTACTGTTTTTT. Protein product: CAWSEGRGFVLFF.

The table lists this clone with a count of one. This chain links TRBV7-3 with TRBJ2-1; TRBD1 or TRBD2 may be the D gene (5 bases each). CDR1 and CDR2 (germline): SGHTA, FQGTGA. The CDR3 extends over 15 amino acids. Trimming took off 3 bases at V and 6 bases at J, with 15 bases between the two ends. CDR3 amino acids: CASSLGPPLINEQFF. CDR3 nucleotide sequence: TGTGCCAGCAGCTTGGGACCGCCGTTGATCAATGAGCAGTTCTTC.

The chain employs TRBV3-1 (or the pseudogene TRBV3-2) and TRBJ2-1; the match to TRBD2 covers 9 bases. The CDR3 has 15 amino acids. V shed 4 bases and J 8 bases; nucleotides not matched to a gene: 9. Germline lookup yields CDR1 LGHDT and CDR2 YNNKEL (reference sequence). The CDR3 nucleotides read TGTGCCAGCAGCCCTCTTGCGGGGGGGGTCTATGAGCAGTTCTTC. Protein product: CASSPLAGGVYEQFF.

The gene calls are TRBV5-1 and TRBJ2-7; 10 nucleotides agree with TRBD1. CDR3 length equals 15 residues. Germline assignment: CDR1 SGHRS and CDR2 YFSETQ. Germline trimming cut 5 bases from V and 0 bases from J; bases unmatched to any gene: 5. CDR3 in amino acids: CASSSTGGNSYEQYF. The CDR3 coding sequence is TGCGCCAGCAGTTCGACAGGGGGCAACTCCTACGAGCAGTACTTC.

The chain couples TRBV4-2 to TRBJ2-1; D is unresolved. This CDR3 contains 11 residues. Germline lookup yields CDR1 LGHNA and CDR2 YNFKEQ. The V and J ends lost 0 bases and 9 bases respectively, with 3 bases between them. The CDR3 bases are TGTGCCAGCAGCCAAGATGGTGAGCAGTTCTTC. Translated: CASSQDGEQFF.

V and J are TRBV6-5 and TRBJ2-1; TRBD2 is a possible D gene (6 bases). V lost 6 bases and J lost 3, with 15 bases in between. The germline CDR1 and CDR2 sequences are MNHEY and SVGAGI. This CDR3 is 15 amino acids long. The DNA of the CDR3 is TGTGCCAGCAGGTCTGGCCGGGGGTTCTACAATGAGCAGTTCTTC. Translating gives CASRSGRGFYNEQFF.

This sequence joins TRBV12-5 and TRBJ1-6; 7 bases are shared with TRBD1. Per germline, CDR1 LGHNT and CDR2 FRNRAP. There are 15 residues in the CDR3. J was trimmed by 10 bases and V by 6 bases; bases with no gene match: 12. The CDR3 region is CASGPLTGLSSPLHF. The CDR3 DNA follows: TGTGCTAGTGGCCCCCTGACAGGGCTTTCGTCACCCCTCCACTTT.

V is TRBV30 and J is TRBJ1-4, with D uncertain. The CDR3 runs to 16 residues. V shed 0 bases and J shed 7 bases, with 18 bases lying between them. Germline V gene data show CDR1 as GTSNPN and CDR2 as SVGIG (reference sequence). Here the CDR3 reads CAWSVLRPSLGEKLFF. DNA for the CDR3: TGTGCCTGGAGTGTACTTCGGCCGTCTCTTGGTGAAAAACTGTTTTTT. The complete variable domain, with remaining parts taken from reference TRBV30 and TRBJ1-4, reads SQTIHQWPATLVQPVGSPLSLECTVEGTSNPNLYWYRQAAGRGLQLLFYSVGIGQISSEVPQNLSASRPQDRQFILSSKKLLLSDSGFYLCAWSVLRPSLGEKLFFGSGTQLSVL.

This clone was seen only once. The chain employs TRBV20-1 and TRBJ2-1; the D call may be TRBD1 or TRBD2 (6 bases each). The germline gives CDR1 DFQATT, CDR2 SNEGSKA (reference sequence). With 3 bases removed from V and 8 bases from J, the gap between germline ends came to 11 bases. The length of the CDR3 is 12 residues. The CDR3 DNA reads TGCAGTGCTAGTGACGGGGGCCATGAGCAGTTCTTC. It yields the protein CSASDGGHEQFF.

The V and J genes are TRBV28 and TRBJ2-7; unclear D gene. This CDR3 comprises 13 residues. V lost 7 bases, J lost 5 bases, and 15 bases lay in between. Germline-derived CDR1 and CDR2 are MDHEN and SYDVKM. In nucleotides, the CDR3 is TGTGCCAGCAACGAACTGGGGTTAGACGAGCAGTACTTC. This codes for CASNELGLDEQYF.

The V call is TRBV27, the J call TRBJ2-5, with D possibly TRBD2 on 6 matching bases. There are 14 residues in the CDR3. V shed 5 bases and J shed 7 bases, with 17 bases lying between them. CDR1 is MNHEY, CDR2 SMNVEV, per germline (reference sequence). The CDR3 DNA reads TGTGCCAGCAGTGCGCCTAGCGCCGCGGCGACCCAGTACTTC. Amino acid sequence: CASSAPSAAATQYF.

The chain is built from TRBV5-5 and TRBJ1-2; no reliable D call. Germline CDR1 reads SGHKS; CDR2 reads YYEKEE (reference sequence). This CDR3 has 19 residues. Between the trimmed V and J ends, which lost 3 bases and 4 bases, there was a span of 28 bases. The CDR3 here is CASSSPYRSVTISGYGYTF. The CDR3 DNA reads as TGTGCCAGCAGCTCGCCTTACCGATCGGTAACGATATCCGGCTATGGCTACACCTTC. Together with reference TRBV5-5 and TRBJ1-2, the CDR3 gives the full variable domain: DAGVTQSPTHLIKTRGQQVTLRCSPISGHKSVSWYQQVLGQGPQFIFQYYEKEERGRGNFPDRFSARQFPNYSSELNVNALLLGDSALYLCASSSPYRSVTISGYGYTFGSGTRLTVV.

In nucleotides, the CDR3 is TGTGCCAGCAGCTTTGAGAGAGGGATCACTGAAGCTTTCTTT. Translation: CASSFERGITEAFF. The chain carries TRBV5-6 and TRBJ1-1, with no clear D. CDR1 SGHDT and CDR2 YYEEEE come from the germline V gene. V was cut by 2 bases and J by 4 bases, with 12 bases left in between. The CDR3 runs to 14 residues.

A single count supports this clone. V gene TRBV29-1 combines with J gene TRBJ1-4; D remains unclear. This CDR3 has 13 amino acids. Germline CDR1 SQVTM, CDR2 ANQGSEA. V gave up 4 bases and J gave up 4 bases, with 10 bases separating them. CDR3 bases: TGCAGCGTTGGGGAGGAGGGTAATGAAAAACTGTTTTTT. It translates to CSVGEEGNEKLFF.

This clone was observed a handful of times. The chain combines TRBV19 with TRBJ1-1; D call uncertain. CDR1 and CDR2 (germline): LNHDA, SQIVND (reference sequence). The CDR3 is made up of 13 amino acids. The V end lost 5 bases, the J end lost 4 bases, and 11 bases lay between the germline ends. The CDR3 protein is CASSSLGSTEAFF. The CDR3, as DNA: TGTGCCAGTAGTTCCCTCGGGAGCACTGAAGCTTTCTTT.

This sequence joins TRBV7-8 and TRBJ1-1; no definite D call. The CDR3 length is 12 residues. CDR1 and CDR2 (germline): SGHVS, FQNEAQ. Trimming cost V 4 bases and J 11 bases, with 14 bases left between them. The CDR3 loop reads CASSSGPSGAFF. CDR3 in DNA: TGTGCCAGCAGCTCCGGACCAAGTGGGGCTTTCTTT. The variable domain in full, completed from reference TRBV7-8 and TRBJ1-1, reads GAGVSQSPRYKVAKRGQDVALRCDPISGHVSLFWYQQALGQGPEFLTYFQNEAQLDKSGLPSDRFFAERPEGSVSTLKIQRTQQEDSAVYLCASSSGPSGAFFGQGTRLTVV.

The chain carries TRBV19 and TRBJ2-5, with a possible D match to TRBD1 (6 bases). Trimming left V 11 bases short and J 1 base short, with 17 bases between. Per the germline V gene, CDR1 is LNHDA and CDR2 is SQIVND (reference sequence). The CDR3 contains 14 residues. The DNA of the CDR3 is TGTGCCCCCGTGAAGAGACAGGCCCAAGAGACCCAGTACTTC. Translated, it gives CAPVKRQAQETQYF.

The CDR3 loop is CASSLAQGASGYTF. DNA of the CDR3: TGTGCCAGCAGCTTAGCGCAGGGGGCTTCTGGCTACACCTTC. The chain recombines TRBV7-9 with TRBJ1-2, with TRBD1 identical over 8 bases. Germline CDR1 SEHNR, CDR2 FQNEAQ (reference sequence). The CDR3 has 14 residues. Unmatched junction bases numbered 4, after V lost 0 bases and J lost 7 bases. Based on the CDR3 plus reference TRBV7-9 and TRBJ1-2, the full variable domain is DTGVSQNPRHKITKRGQNVTFRCDPISEHNRLYWYRQTLGQGPEFLTYFQNEAQLEKSRLLSDRFSAERPKGSFSTLEIQRTEQGDSAMYLCASSLAQGASGYTFGSGTRLTVV.

The chain joins TRBV5-4 to TRBJ1-1; possible D gene TRBD1, 5 bases. The CDR3 sequence is 19 residues long. Trimming removed 0 bases from V and 1 base from J, with 22 bases in between. CDR1 and CDR2 (germline): SGHNT, YYREEE (reference sequence). The CDR3 DNA reads as TGTGCCAGCAGCTTGGAAGGTTTCGAGACAGTGCTAGGGAACACTGAAGCTTTCTTT. This translates into CASSLEGFETVLGNTEAFF.

V usage is TRBV6-5 and J usage is TRBJ1-6; D is possibly TRBD1 (5 bases). In germline, CDR1 is MNHEY, CDR2 SVGAGI. There are 13 residues in the CDR3. Trimming pared 5 bases from V and 7 bases from J, leaving 9 bases between. The CDR3 protein is CASSTNRNSPLHF. CDR3 nucleotides: TGTGCCAGCAGTACAAACAGGAATTCACCCCTCCACTTT.

The chain has TRBV14 and TRBJ1-2, with D possibly TRBD1 on 5 matching bases. Trimming left V 0 bases short and J 7 bases short, with 12 bases between. This CDR3 comprises 14 residues. Germline-derived CDR1 and CDR2 are SGHDN and FVKESK. This CDR3 reads CASSQDLWGGGYTF. The CDR3 coding sequence is TGTGCCAGCAGCCAAGATCTTTGGGGGGGTGGCTACACCTTC.

The chain links TRBV6-6 to TRBJ1-2, with unresolved D. Trimming pared 6 bases from V and 3 bases from J, leaving 11 bases between. In germline, CDR1 is MNHNY, CDR2 SVGAGI (reference sequence). The CDR3 contains 13 residues. CDR3 amino acids: CASRSGGDYGYTF. The CDR3 DNA follows: TGTGCCAGCAGATCCGGAGGCGACTATGGCTACACCTTC.

DNA of the CDR3: TGTGCCAGCAGTTTAGAGTCGCAGGGGTTGAAAAACATTCAGTACTTC. The encoded protein is CASSLESQGLKNIQYF. The V call is TRBV6-2 or TRBV6-3, the J call TRBJ2-4; possible D gene TRBD1, 6 bases. V was cut by 4 bases and J by 4 bases, with 17 bases left in between. CDR3 length equals 16 residues. Germline CDR1 reads MNHEY; CDR2 reads SVGEGT.